The T cell receptor beta chain described here comes from a study of CD8 T cells in ankylosing spondylitis. Broader study findings: Fewer than ten highly homologous variants made up a TCR beta motif, and this motif appeared characteristic of ankylosing spondylitis blood. Before this, some motif variants had been reported in reactive arthritis synovial fluid and blood.

Germline CDR1 and CDR2: SGHRS and YFSETQ. V was pared by 0 bases and J by 10 bases, with 11 bases of the junction left unmatched. This CDR3 has 16 amino acids. This clonotype occurred many times. As yet, its antigen is unknown. TCRdb re-analysed the 5' RACE reads in MiXCR, keeping a single row per CDR3 protein. The sample yields around 210,000 distinct CDR3 sequences, 8% to 9% seen once. The V call is TRBV5-1, the J call TRBJ2-1, with 9 positions matching TRBD2. Sequencing was done on a sample of blood, either unsorted or a sorted T cell fraction (not recorded which). The sequence derives from a female donor with ankylosing spondylitis or in good health (not recorded which). The CDR3 loop is CASSLANRLAGKEQFF. DNA of the CDR3: TGCGCCAGCAGCTTGGCCAACCGGCTAGCGGGAAAAGAGCAGTTCTTC.